A selection of T cell receptor beta chains follows, all from one sample in a study of shared T cell receptors in the human thymus. The protocol was immunoSEQ multiplex PCR, while the TCRdb copy is restricted to in-frame clones and leaves out a portion. The data hold hundreds of thousands of clones, with around three quarters observed a single time. The sample also formed part of further work on human thymus T cells.

The sample comprised thymocytes. The receptors originated from a boy under two years old with a congenital heart defect. Both conserved end residues are part of each CDR3. Fields, in order: V gene, J gene, D gene, clone size, CDR3 DNA, CDR3 protein. The D gene is left open where the match is weak. Only some rows state a clone size, as once, few, many or a class for expanded clones.

TRBV6-5,TRBJ1-1,TRBD1,.,TGTGCCAGCAGTTACTGGGACAGGGAGACTGAAGCTTTCTTT,CASSYWDRETEAFF
TRBV5-6,TRBJ1-5,.,.,TGTGCCAGCAGCTTGGAAGGCAGGGATAGCAATCAGCCCCAGCATTTT,CASSLEGRDSNQPQHF
TRBV2,TRBJ1-1,.,.,TGTGCCAGCAGTGCGGGTGTAACTGAAGCTTTCTTT,CASSAGVTEAFF
TRBV14,TRBJ2-7,.,.,TGTGCCAGCAGCCACGGGAAGACTAGATACGAGCAGTACTTC,CASSHGKTRYEQYF
TRBV11-3,TRBJ2-1,.,few,TGTGCCAGCAGCTTTAGCGGACCGAGTCCCAATGAGCAGTTCTTC,CASSFSGPSPNEQFF
TRBV7-9,TRBJ2-1,TRBD1,.,TGTGCCAGCAGCCGGACAGGGGAGTTGAATGAGCAGTTCTTC,CASSRTGELNEQFF
TRBV12-5,TRBJ2-3,.,.,TGTGCTAGTGGTTTGGTACTATCCCCACTGTCTAGCACAGATACGCAGTATTTT,CASGLVLSPLSSTDTQYF
TRBV4-1,TRBJ1-5,TRBD1,.,TGCGCCAGCAGCCCCCGACAGGGGAGAGAGCCCCAGCATTTT,CASSPRQGREPQHF
TRBV6-5,TRBJ2-7,.,.,TGTGCCACCCAGGGCTACGGGGGTGACGAGCAGTACTTC,CATQGYGGDEQYF
TRBV6-1,TRBJ1-2,.,.,TGTGCCAGCAGTGAAGAGTGTGGTAGCTATGGCTACACCTTC,CASSEECGSYGYTF
TRBV30,TRBJ2-1,TRBD2,.,TGTGCCTGGAGTGAGGGACTAGCGGGAGGCCCCCGGAATGAGCAGTTCTTC,CAWSEGLAGGPRNEQFF
TRBV5-6,TRBJ1-2,TRBD1,.,TGTGCCAGCAGGTCAAGGGACAGGGTGAACTATGGCTACACCTTC,CASRSRDRVNYGYTF
TRBV11-3,TRBJ2-7,.,.,TGTGCCAGCAGCTTAGATGAGCCACAGTTCTACGAGCAGTACTTC,CASSLDEPQFYEQYF